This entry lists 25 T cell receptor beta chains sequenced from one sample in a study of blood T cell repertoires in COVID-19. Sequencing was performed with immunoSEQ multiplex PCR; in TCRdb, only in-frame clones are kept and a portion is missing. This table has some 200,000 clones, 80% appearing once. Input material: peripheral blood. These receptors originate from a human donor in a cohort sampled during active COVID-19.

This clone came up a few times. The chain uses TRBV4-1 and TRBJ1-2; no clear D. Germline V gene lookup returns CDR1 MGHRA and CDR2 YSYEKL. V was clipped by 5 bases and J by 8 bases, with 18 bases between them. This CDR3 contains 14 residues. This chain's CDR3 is CASSARSEAGGYTF. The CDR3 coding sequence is TGCGCCAGCAGCGCAAGGTCTGAGGCGGGGGGCTACACCTTC.

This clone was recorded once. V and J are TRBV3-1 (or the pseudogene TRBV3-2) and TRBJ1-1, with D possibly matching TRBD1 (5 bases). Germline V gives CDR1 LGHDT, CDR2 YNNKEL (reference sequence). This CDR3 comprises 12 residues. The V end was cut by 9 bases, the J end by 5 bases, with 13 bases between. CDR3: CASGHGYTEAFF. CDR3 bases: TGTGCCAGTGGACACGGGTATACTGAAGCTTTCTTT.

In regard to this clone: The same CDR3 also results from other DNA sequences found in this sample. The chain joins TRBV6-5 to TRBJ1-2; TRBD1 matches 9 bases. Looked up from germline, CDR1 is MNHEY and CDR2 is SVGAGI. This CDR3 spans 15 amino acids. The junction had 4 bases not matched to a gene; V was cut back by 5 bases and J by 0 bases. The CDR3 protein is CASSLQGATNYGYTF. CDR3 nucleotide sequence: TGTGCCAGCAGTCTACAGGGGGCCACTAACTATGGCTACACCTTC.

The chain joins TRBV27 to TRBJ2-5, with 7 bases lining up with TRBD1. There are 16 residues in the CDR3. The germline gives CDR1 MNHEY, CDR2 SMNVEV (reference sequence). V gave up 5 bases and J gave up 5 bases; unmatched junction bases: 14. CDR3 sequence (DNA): TGTGCCAGCAGTCCTCGACAGGGCCCTAAGCGGGAGACCCAGTACTTC. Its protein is CASSPRQGPKRETQYF.

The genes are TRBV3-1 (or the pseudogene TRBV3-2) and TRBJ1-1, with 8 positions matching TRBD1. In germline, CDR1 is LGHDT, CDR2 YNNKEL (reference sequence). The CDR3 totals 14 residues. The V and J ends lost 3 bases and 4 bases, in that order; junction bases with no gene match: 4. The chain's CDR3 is CASSQYRGVTEAFF. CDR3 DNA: TGTGCCAGCAGCCAGTACAGGGGGGTCACTGAAGCTTTCTTT.

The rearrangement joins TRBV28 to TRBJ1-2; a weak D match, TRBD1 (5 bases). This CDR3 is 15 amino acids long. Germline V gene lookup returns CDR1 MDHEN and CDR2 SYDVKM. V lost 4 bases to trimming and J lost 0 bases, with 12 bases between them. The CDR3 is CASSYGSTANYGYTF. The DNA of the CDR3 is TGTGCCAGCAGTTACGGGTCGACAGCTAACTATGGCTACACCTTC.

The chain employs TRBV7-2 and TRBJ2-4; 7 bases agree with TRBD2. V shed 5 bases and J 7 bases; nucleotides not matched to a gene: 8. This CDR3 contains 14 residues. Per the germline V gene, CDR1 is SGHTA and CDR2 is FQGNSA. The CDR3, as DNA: TGTGCCAGCAGCCCAGGGAGGGCATCGAACATTCAGTACTTC. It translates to CASSPGRASNIQYF.

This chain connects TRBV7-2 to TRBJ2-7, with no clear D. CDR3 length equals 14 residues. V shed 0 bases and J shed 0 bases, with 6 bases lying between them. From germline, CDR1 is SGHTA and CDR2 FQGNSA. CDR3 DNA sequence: TGTGCCAGCAGCTTAGCGCTAAGCTCCTACGAGCAGTACTTC. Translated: CASSLALSSYEQYF.

The chain's CDR3 is CASSETGRDIQYF. The CDR3 DNA reads TGTGCCAGCAGCGAAACAGGGCGGGACATTCAGTACTTC. The rearrangement uses TRBV5-4 and TRBJ2-4; tentatively, D is TRBD1 (6 bases). The CDR3 is 13 amino acids. The V end was cut by 4 bases, the J end by 8 bases, with 13 bases between. Germline V lookup: CDR1 SGHNT, CDR2 YYREEE (reference sequence).

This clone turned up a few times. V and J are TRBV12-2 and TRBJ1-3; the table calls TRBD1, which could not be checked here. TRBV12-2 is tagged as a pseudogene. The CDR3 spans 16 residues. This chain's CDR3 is CASRPSRTGIGNTIYF. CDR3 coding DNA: TGTGCAAGTCGCCCCAGCCGGACAGGGATCGGAAACACCATATATTTT.

This CDR3 reads CASSFTSGAPNEKLFF. In DNA form, the CDR3 reads TGTGCCAGCAGTTTTACCTCAGGGGCCCCTAATGAAAAACTGTTTTTT. This chain uses TRBV2 with TRBJ1-4; the D gene is possibly TRBD1 (6 bases). Looked up from germline, CDR1 is SNHLY and CDR2 is FYNNEI. The CDR3 runs 16 residues. Trimming pared 5 bases from V and 3 bases from J, leaving 16 bases between.

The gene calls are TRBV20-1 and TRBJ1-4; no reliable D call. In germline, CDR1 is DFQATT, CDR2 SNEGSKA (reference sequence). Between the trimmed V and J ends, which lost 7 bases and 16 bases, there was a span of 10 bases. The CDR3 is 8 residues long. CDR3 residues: CSVQAGFF. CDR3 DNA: TGCAGTGTTCAAGCTGGGTTTTTT.

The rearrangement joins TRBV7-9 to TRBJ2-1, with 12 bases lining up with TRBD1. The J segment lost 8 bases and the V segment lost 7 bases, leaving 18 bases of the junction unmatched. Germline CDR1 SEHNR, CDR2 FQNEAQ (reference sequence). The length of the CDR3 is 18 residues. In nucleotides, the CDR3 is TGTGCCAGCACCGCTTCAATCCGACCGGGACAGGGGGCCTATGAGCAGTTCTTC. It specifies CASTASIRPGQGAYEQFF.

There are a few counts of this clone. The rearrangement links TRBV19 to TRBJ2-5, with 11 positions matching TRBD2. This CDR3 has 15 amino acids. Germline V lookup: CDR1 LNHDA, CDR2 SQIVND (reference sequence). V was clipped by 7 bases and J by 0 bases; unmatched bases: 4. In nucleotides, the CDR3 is TGTGCCAGTACTAGCGGGGGGTCTTACCAAGAGACCCAGTACTTC. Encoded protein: CASTSGGSYQETQYF.

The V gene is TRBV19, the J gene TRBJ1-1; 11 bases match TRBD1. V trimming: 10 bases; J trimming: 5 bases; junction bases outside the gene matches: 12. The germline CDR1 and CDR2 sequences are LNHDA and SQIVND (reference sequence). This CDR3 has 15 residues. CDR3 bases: TGTGCCACCTCCTGGACAGGGGGCGCGAGGACTGAAGCTTTCTTT. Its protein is CATSWTGGARTEAFF.

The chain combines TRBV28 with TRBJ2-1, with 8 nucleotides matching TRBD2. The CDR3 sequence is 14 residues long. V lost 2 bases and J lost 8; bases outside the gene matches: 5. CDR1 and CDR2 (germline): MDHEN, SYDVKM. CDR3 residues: CASSLGGRFDEQFF. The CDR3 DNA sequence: TGTGCCAGCAGTTTAGGCGGGAGGTTTGATGAGCAGTTCTTC. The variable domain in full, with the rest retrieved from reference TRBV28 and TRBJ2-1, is DVKVTQSSRYLVKRTGEKVFLECVQDMDHENMFWYRQDPGLGLRLIYFSYDVKMKEKGDIPEGYSVSREKKERFSLILESASTNQTSMYLCASSLGGRFDEQFFGPGTRLTVL.

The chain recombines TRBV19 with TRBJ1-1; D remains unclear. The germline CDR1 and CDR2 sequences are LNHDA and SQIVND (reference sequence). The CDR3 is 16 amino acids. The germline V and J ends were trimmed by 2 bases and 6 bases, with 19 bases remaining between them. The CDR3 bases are TGTGCCAGTAGTATACTCGGACCGGACGGGGTGGCTGAAGCTTTCTTT. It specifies CASSILGPDGVAEAFF.

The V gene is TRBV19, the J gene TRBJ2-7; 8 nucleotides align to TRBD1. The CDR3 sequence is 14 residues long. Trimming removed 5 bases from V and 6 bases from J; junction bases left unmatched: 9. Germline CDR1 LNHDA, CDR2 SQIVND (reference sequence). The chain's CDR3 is CASSQLAGGGEQYF. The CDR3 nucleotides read TGTGCCAGTAGTCAACTTGCAGGGGGCGGCGAGCAGTACTTC.

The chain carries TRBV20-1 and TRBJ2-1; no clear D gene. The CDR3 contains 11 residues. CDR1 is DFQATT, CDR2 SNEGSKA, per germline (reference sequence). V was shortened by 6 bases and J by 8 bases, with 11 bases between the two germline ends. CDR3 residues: CSASEDHEQFF. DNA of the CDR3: TGCAGTGCCTCCGAGGATCATGAGCAGTTCTTC.

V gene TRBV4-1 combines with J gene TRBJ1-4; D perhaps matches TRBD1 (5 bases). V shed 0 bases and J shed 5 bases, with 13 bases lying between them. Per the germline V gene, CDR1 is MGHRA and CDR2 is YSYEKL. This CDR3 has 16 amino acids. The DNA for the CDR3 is TGCGCCAGCAGCCAAGATCTTCAGGGAGGGAATGAAAAACTGTTTTTT. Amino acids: CASSQDLQGGNEKLFF.

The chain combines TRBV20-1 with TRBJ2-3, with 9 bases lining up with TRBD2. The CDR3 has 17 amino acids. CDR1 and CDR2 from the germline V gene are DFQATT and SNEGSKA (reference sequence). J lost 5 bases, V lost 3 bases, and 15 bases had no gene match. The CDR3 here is CSASNRGGADSEDTQYF. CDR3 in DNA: TGCAGTGCTAGTAACCGCGGGGGGGCCGATTCTGAAGATACGCAGTATTTT.

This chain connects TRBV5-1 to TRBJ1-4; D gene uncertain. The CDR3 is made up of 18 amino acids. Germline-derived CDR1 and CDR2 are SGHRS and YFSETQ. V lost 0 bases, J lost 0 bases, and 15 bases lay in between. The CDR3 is CASSLDVAEVSTNEKLFF. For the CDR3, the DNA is TGCGCCAGCAGCTTGGACGTCGCAGAAGTTTCAACTAATGAAAAACTGTTTTTT.

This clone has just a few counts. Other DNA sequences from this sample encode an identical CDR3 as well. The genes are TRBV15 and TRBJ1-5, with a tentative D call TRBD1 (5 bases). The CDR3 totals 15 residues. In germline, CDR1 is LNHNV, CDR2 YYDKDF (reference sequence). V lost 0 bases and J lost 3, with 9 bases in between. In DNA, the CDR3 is TGTGCCACCAGCAGAGATCCAGGGTCCAATCAGCCCCAGCATTTT. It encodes CATSRDPGSNQPQHF.

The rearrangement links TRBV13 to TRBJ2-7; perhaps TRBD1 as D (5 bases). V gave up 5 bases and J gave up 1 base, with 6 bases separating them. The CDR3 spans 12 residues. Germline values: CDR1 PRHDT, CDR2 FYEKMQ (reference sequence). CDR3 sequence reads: CASSQGSYEQYF. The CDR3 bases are TGTGCCAGCAGCCAGGGTTCCTACGAGCAGTACTTC.

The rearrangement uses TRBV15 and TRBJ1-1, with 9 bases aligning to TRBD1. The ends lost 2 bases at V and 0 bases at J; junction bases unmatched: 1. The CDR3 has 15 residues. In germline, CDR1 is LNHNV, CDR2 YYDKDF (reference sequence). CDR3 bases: TGTGCCACCAGCAGAAGGACAGGGGTGAACACTGAAGCTTTCTTT. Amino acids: CATSRRTGVNTEAFF. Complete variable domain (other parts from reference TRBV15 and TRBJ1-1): DAMVIQNPRYQVTQFGKPVTLSCSQTLNHNVMYWYQQKSSQAPKLLFHYYDKDFNNEADTPDNFQSRRPNTSFCFLDIRSPGLGDTAMYLCATSRRTGVNTEAFFGQGTRLTVV.